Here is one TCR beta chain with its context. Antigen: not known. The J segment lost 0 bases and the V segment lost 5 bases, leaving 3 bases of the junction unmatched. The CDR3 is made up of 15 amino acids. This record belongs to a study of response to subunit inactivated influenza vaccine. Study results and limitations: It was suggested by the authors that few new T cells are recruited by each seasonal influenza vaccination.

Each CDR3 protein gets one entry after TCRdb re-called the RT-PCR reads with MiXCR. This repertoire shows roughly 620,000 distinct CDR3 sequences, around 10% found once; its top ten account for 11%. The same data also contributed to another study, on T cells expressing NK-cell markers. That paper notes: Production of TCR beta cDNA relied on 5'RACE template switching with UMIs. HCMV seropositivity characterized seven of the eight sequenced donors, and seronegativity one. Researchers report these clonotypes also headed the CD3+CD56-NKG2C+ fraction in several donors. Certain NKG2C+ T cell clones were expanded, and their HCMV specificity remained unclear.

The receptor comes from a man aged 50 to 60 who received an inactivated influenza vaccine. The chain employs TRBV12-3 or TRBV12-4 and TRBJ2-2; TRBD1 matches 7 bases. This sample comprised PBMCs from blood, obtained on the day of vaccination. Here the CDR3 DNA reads TGTGCCAGCAGTACGGACAGGACGAACACCGGGGAGCTGTTTTTT. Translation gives CASSTDRTNTGELFF.